Below are 29 T cell receptor beta chains sequenced from a single sample in a study of Ad26.COV2.S vaccination and SARS-CoV-2 variants. Treatment reported: roughly 20 received Ad26.COV2.S at low or high dose, single or two shots; 5 received placebo; per-sample allocation not given. Samples came from day 63 after the first vaccine or placebo injection. Sequencing used immunoSEQ multiplex PCR; TCRdb keeps in-frame clones, though not all of them. The sample contains about 400,000 clones, 89% of which appear only once. The source was peripheral blood, collected in a trial of Ad26.COV2.S vaccine versus placebo. These TCRs come from a person between 18 and 65 years old who received the Ad26.COV2.S COVID-19 vaccine or a placebo.

The genes are TRBV7-2 and TRBJ2-5; D unresolved. Germline V CDR1 and CDR2: SGHTA, FQGNSA. The CDR3 sequence is 15 residues long. V lost 6 bases to trimming and J lost 3 bases, with 17 bases between them. In DNA, the CDR3 is TGTGCCAGCAGACGGTTCCTGGTAGCCGAAGAGACCCAGTACTTC. It translates to CASRRFLVAEETQYF.

The chain carries TRBV10-3 and TRBJ1-5; no definite D call. Trimming stripped 4 bases from V and 1 base from J, with 11 bases between. Germline CDR1 reads ENHRY; CDR2 reads SYGVKD. This CDR3 has 15 residues. The DNA for the CDR3 is TGTGCCATCAGTGCGGGCGCCGAGAGCAATCAGCCCCAGCATTTT. Residues: CAISAGAESNQPQHF.

The J gene is TRBJ1-1, the V gene TRBV28; a possible D gene is TRBD1 (5 bases). The length of the CDR3 is 15 residues. The V gene's germline CDR1 is MDHEN and CDR2 SYDVKM. Trimming shortened V by 5 bases and J by 6 bases, and 19 bases separated the two germline ends. The CDR3 reads CASSPTVGVSAEAFF. The CDR3 DNA follows: TGTGCCAGCAGTCCGACAGTGGGGGTTTCCGCTGAAGCTTTCTTT.

The genes are TRBV3-1 (or the pseudogene TRBV3-2) and TRBJ2-3; the D is unclear. There are 14 residues in the CDR3. Deletions cut 1 base from V and 7 bases from J, with 12 bases between. Per the germline V gene, CDR1 is LGHDT and CDR2 is YNNKEL (reference sequence). CDR3: CASSQGAPGNTQYF. The CDR3 DNA reads as TGTGCCAGCAGCCAAGGGGCCCCGGGTAATACGCAGTATTTT.

This rearrangement joins TRBV24-1 to TRBJ2-1, with a possible D match to TRBD2 (6 bases). V was trimmed by 1 base and J by 9 bases, leaving 9 bases between them. The CDR3 contains 13 residues. CDR1 is KGHDR, CDR2 SFDVKD, per germline. CDR3 loop: CATSDFYGGEQFF. The CDR3 DNA is TGTGCCACCAGTGATTTTTACGGGGGTGAGCAGTTCTTC.

V usage is TRBV19 and J usage is TRBJ2-5; D is unresolved. The V and J ends lost 5 bases and 2 bases respectively, with 6 bases between them. There are 12 residues in the CDR3. The germline CDR1 and CDR2 sequences are LNHDA and SQIVND (reference sequence). Written as DNA, the CDR3 is TGTGCCAGTAGTGGACGGCAAGAGACCCAGTACTTC. Its protein product is CASSGRQETQYF.

The chain combines TRBV5-1 with TRBJ2-6, with unresolved D. This CDR3 spans 16 amino acids. V was clipped by 0 bases and J by 3 bases, with 10 bases between them. CDR1 and CDR2 from the germline V gene are SGHRS and YFSETQ. CDR3 amino acids: CASSLGGVGGANVLTF. In nucleotides, the CDR3 is TGCGCCAGCAGCTTGGGTGGGGTCGGTGGGGCCAACGTCCTGACTTTC.

The V call is TRBV18, the J call TRBJ1-1, with a tentative D call TRBD1 (6 bases). In germline, CDR1 is KGHSH, CDR2 LQKENI. The CDR3 sequence is 15 residues long. V lost 1 base and J lost 0, with 9 bases in between. CDR3: CASSPQQGMNTEAFF. CDR3 in DNA: TGTGCCAGCTCACCACAACAGGGAATGAACACTGAAGCTTTCTTT.

This chain uses TRBV5-6 with TRBJ1-5, with a tentative D call TRBD1 (6 bases). The germline V gene encodes CDR1 SGHDT and CDR2 YYEEEE. CDR3 length equals 14 residues. Trimming removed 5 bases at V and 2 bases at J, with 11 bases between. The CDR3 DNA follows: TGTGCCAGCAGGAGGGGGACGGGCAATCAGCCCCAGCATTTT. Translated: CASRRGTGNQPQHF.

This chain connects TRBV5-1 to TRBJ2-3, with 14 bases identical to TRBD2. From germline, CDR1 is SGHRS and CDR2 YFSETQ. Trimming at V came to 4 bases and at J to 6 bases, leaving 10 bases not matched to a gene. The CDR3 spans 17 residues. The CDR3 region is CASSPPGTSGSYDTQYF. Here the CDR3 DNA reads TGCGCCAGCAGCCCCCCAGGGACTAGCGGGAGCTACGATACGCAGTATTTT.

The rearrangement joins TRBV5-4 to TRBJ2-1; 7 positions agree with TRBD2. This CDR3 is 15 amino acids long. The germline V gene encodes CDR1 SGHNT and CDR2 YYREEE (reference sequence). J gave up 2 bases and V 4 bases, and 6 bases lay outside the gene matches. The CDR3 coding sequence is TGTGCCAGCAGCACTGCTAGCGGACCCTACAATGAGCAGTTCTTC. It translates to CASSTASGPYNEQFF. Drawing the rest from reference TRBV5-4 and TRBJ2-1, the complete variable domain is ETGVTQSPTHLIKTRGQQVTLRCSSQSGHNTVSWYQQALGQGPQFIFQYYREEENGRGNFPPRFSGLQFPNYSSELNVNALELDDSALYLCASSTASGPYNEQFFGPGTRLTVL.

The rearrangement links TRBV6-6 to TRBJ2-2, with TRBD2 matching over 11 bases. CDR3 length equals 17 residues. With V trimmed by 5 bases and J by 1 base, 6 bases remained unmatched. Germline lookup yields CDR1 MNHNY and CDR2 SVGAGI (reference sequence). The CDR3 sequence: CASSPRGLAENTGELFF. The CDR3 DNA is TGTGCCAGCAGTCCGAGGGGACTAGCGGAGAACACCGGGGAGCTGTTTTTT.

The chain carries TRBV7-2 and TRBJ2-2, with 10 bases matching TRBD1. Germline V gene data show CDR1 as SGHTA and CDR2 as FQGNSA. V lost 1 base, J lost 0 bases, and 2 bases stayed unmatched. The CDR3 runs 17 residues. CDR3 in DNA: TGTGCCAGCAGCTTAGTGACAGGGGGCGCGAACACCGGGGAGCTGTTTTTT. Translation: CASSLVTGGANTGELFF.

This clone has only a few counts. J is TRBJ2-7 and V is TRBV7-8; TRBD2 matches at 7 bases. CDR3 size: 13 residues. With 6 bases clipped from V and 7 bases from J, the junction kept 9 bases outside the gene matches. The germline V gene encodes CDR1 SGHVS and CDR2 FQNEAQ. CDR3 region: CASSTGGSGEQYF. DNA for the CDR3: TGTGCCAGCAGTACGGGAGGTTCGGGGGAGCAGTACTTC.

The chain links TRBV18 to TRBJ2-2; the D is unclear. V dropped 1 base and J dropped 7 bases, with 7 bases sitting between them. This CDR3 spans 13 amino acids. The V gene's germline CDR1 is KGHSH and CDR2 LQKENI. CDR3 bases: TGTGCCAGCTCACCACGGGTGGACGGGGAGCTGTTTTTT. This sequence encodes CASSPRVDGELFF.

The CDR3 DNA is TGTGCCACCAGTGATTTTGTAGCGGAGGGCACAGATACGCAGTATTTT. It codes for CATSDFVAEGTDTQYF. V is TRBV24-1 and J is TRBJ2-3; a possible D gene is TRBD2 (6 bases). Per germline, CDR1 KGHDR and CDR2 SFDVKD. V was shortened by 1 base and J by 1 base, with 11 bases between the two germline ends. The CDR3 loop spans 16 amino acids.

V usage is TRBV10-3 and J usage is TRBJ2-7; unclear D gene. Germline values: CDR1 ENHRY, CDR2 SYGVKD. The germline V and J ends were trimmed by 2 bases and 7 bases, with 12 bases remaining between them. There are 13 residues in the CDR3. Here the CDR3 reads CAISEGPVREQYF. Written as DNA, the CDR3 is TGTGCCATCAGTGAGGGGCCAGTCCGGGAGCAGTACTTC.

The V gene is TRBV4-1, the J gene TRBJ2-5, with D perhaps TRBD1 (6 bases). V was clipped by 2 bases and J by 2 bases, with 9 bases between them. The CDR3 consists of 14 residues. Germline CDR1 is MGHRA and CDR2 is YSYEKL. CDR3 sequence reads: CASSQSGTQETQYF. The CDR3 bases are TGCGCCAGCAGCCAATCCGGGACACAAGAGACCCAGTACTTC.

Only a few counts were recorded for this clone. This chain links TRBV11-3 with TRBJ1-6; 7 bases match TRBD1. The CDR3 has 14 amino acids. V was clipped by 3 bases and J by 10 bases; unmatched bases: 6. In germline, CDR1 is SGHNT, CDR2 YENEEA. In DNA form, the CDR3 reads TGTGCCAGCAGCTTCCGACAGGGACGGTCACCCCTCCACTTT. As protein: CASSFRQGRSPLHF.

This chain links TRBV5-1 with TRBJ2-7; 9 bases are a match to TRBD2. Per the germline V gene, CDR1 is SGHRS and CDR2 is YFSETQ. The CDR3 has 17 amino acids. With 0 bases clipped from V and 3 bases from J, the junction kept 10 bases outside the gene matches. The CDR3 spells CASSLASDLTSGYEQYF. Written as DNA, the CDR3 is TGCGCCAGCAGCTTGGCTTCGGACTTGACTAGCGGCTACGAGCAGTACTTC. Complete variable domain (other parts from reference TRBV5-1 and TRBJ2-7): KAGVTQTPRYLIKTRGQQVTLSCSPISGHRSVSWYQQTPGQGLQFLFEYFSETQRNKGNFPGRFSGRQFSNSRSEMNVSTLELGDSALYLCASSLASDLTSGYEQYFGPGTRLTVT.

The CDR3: CASGPSDTLREQYF. The CDR3 coding sequence is TGCGCCAGCGGCCCCTCGGACACCCTGAGGGAGCAGTACTTC. This sequence joins TRBV10-2 and TRBJ2-7, with a possible D match to TRBD1 (5 bases). Trimming left V 8 bases short and J 7 bases short, with 21 bases between. The CDR3 consists of 14 residues. Germline V gene lookup returns CDR1 WSHSY and CDR2 SAAADI.

The table lists this clone with a count of one. The CDR3 loop reads CASSYSGPWTRGYTF. The CDR3 coding sequence is TGTGCCAGCAGTTACTCCGGACCGTGGACAAGGGGCTACACCTTC. The V gene is TRBV6-5, the J gene TRBJ1-2, with D tentatively TRBD1 (5 bases). V was clipped by 0 bases and J by 8 bases, with 16 bases between them. Germline CDR1 reads MNHEY; CDR2 reads SVGAGI. The CDR3 extends over 15 amino acids.

A remark on this clone: The sample holds other DNA sequences that translate to the same CDR3. This chain uses TRBV20-1 with TRBJ1-2; no definite D call. The CDR3 consists of 10 residues. Trimming left V 5 bases short and J 7 bases short, with 8 bases between. Germline CDR1 reads DFQATT; CDR2 reads SNEGSKA (reference sequence). The CDR3 DNA reads TGCAGTGCTGCTAGAGGTGGCTACACCTTC. Protein: CSAARGGYTF.

The CDR3 spells CASSPPGIEQYF. Written as DNA, the CDR3 is TGTGCCAGCAGCCCTCCAGGGATTGAGCAGTACTTC. The V and J genes are TRBV28 and TRBJ2-7; D is possibly TRBD1 (5 bases). The CDR3 sequence is 12 residues long. The V end was cut by 6 bases, the J end by 7 bases, with 13 bases between. CDR1 and CDR2 (germline): MDHEN, SYDVKM. The full variable domain, its missing parts supplied by reference TRBV28 and TRBJ2-7, is DVKVTQSSRYLVKRTGEKVFLECVQDMDHENMFWYRQDPGLGLRLIYFSYDVKMKEKGDIPEGYSVSREKKERFSLILESASTNQTSMYLCASSPPGIEQYFGPGTRLTVT.

V and J are TRBV19 and TRBJ2-7, with TRBD1 identical over 7 bases. The CDR3 totals 13 residues. With 3 bases clipped from V and 7 bases from J, the junction kept 6 bases outside the gene matches. CDR1 and CDR2 (germline): LNHDA, SQIVND (reference sequence). The CDR3 here is CASSINRGWEQYF. The CDR3 region has the DNA TGTGCCAGTAGTATCAACAGGGGATGGGAGCAGTACTTC.

The CDR3 here is CASSTTGTSYNEQFF. The CDR3 nucleotides read TGTGCCAGCAGCACGACCGGGACATCGTACAATGAGCAGTTCTTC. This sequence joins TRBV7-2 and TRBJ2-1; possibly TRBD1 for D (6 bases). Germline V gene lookup returns CDR1 SGHTA and CDR2 FQGNSA. The CDR3 extends over 15 amino acids. V shed 5 bases and J shed 4 bases, with 15 bases lying between them.

The rearrangement links TRBV20-1 to TRBJ2-1; the D is unclear. The V end lost 3 bases, the J end lost 0 bases, and 6 bases lay between the germline ends. The CDR3 is made up of 13 amino acids. CDR1 is DFQATT, CDR2 SNEGSKA, per germline (reference sequence). Here the CDR3 reads CSASGPSYNEQFF. The CDR3 DNA sequence: TGCAGTGCTAGTGGACCCTCCTACAATGAGCAGTTCTTC.

The V call is TRBV11-2, the J call TRBJ1-6, with D maybe TRBD1 (6 bases). CDR1 is SGHAT, CDR2 FQNNGV, per germline. V gave up 0 bases and J gave up 7 bases, with 13 bases separating them. This CDR3 spans 16 amino acids. CDR3 residues: CASSLDGGIRNSPLHF. CDR3 nucleotide sequence: TGTGCCAGCAGCTTAGATGGGGGCATACGGAATTCACCCCTCCACTTT.

The rearrangement joins TRBV24-1 to TRBJ2-2; TRBD1 aligns across 8 bases. The junction had 9 bases not matched to a gene; V was cut back by 5 bases and J by 5 bases. From germline, CDR1 is KGHDR and CDR2 SFDVKD. The CDR3 is made up of 16 amino acids. CDR3: CATSGTQGARTGELFF. As DNA, the CDR3 is TGTGCCACCAGTGGCACCCAGGGGGCTAGGACCGGGGAGCTGTTTTTT.